This T cell receptor (beta chain) appears in the sequencing data of a study of blood T cell repertoires in COVID-19. Study background: Sources were T cells, B-cell-depleted T cells, or PBMCs; the material itself was cDNA or gDNA.

V lost 2 bases to trimming and J lost 7 bases; unmatched junction nucleotides: 11. There are 15 residues in the CDR3. Per the germline V gene, CDR1 is MNHEY and CDR2 is SMNVEV (reference sequence). Per the authors' pipeline: The authors estimated nucleated cell counts from reference gene primer amplification. Repertoires were generated with immunoSEQ multiplex PCR, while TCRdb's copy carries only in-frame clones and drops some. That table gives V, J and clone size, and the DNA gave D and trimming. This sample yields 9,500 to 13,000 clones, of which roughly 83% are seen a single time; approximately 11% belongs to the top ten.

The chain employs TRBV27 and TRBJ2-7, with 7 bases lining up with TRBD2. The source of this sequence is a human donor in a cohort sampled during active COVID-19. The specimen was peripheral blood. CDR3 residues: CASSLKSGASKEQYF. For the CDR3, the DNA is TGTGCCAGCAGTTTAAAAAGCGGGGCCTCTAAAGAGCAGTACTTC.